A selection of T cell receptor beta chains follows, all from one sample in a study of blood T cell repertoires in COVID-19. TCRdb keeps only in-frame clones here, not all; method: immunoSEQ multiplex PCR. Here the sample spans about 110,000 clones, around 90% being singletons. Sequenced material: peripheral blood. Receptors originate from a human donor in a cohort sampled during active COVID-19. Both conserved end residues are part of each CDR3.

j_gene: TRBJ1-1
v_gene: TRBV28
CDR3aa: CASSLGGGRGTEAFF

j_gene: TRBJ2-2
v_gene: TRBV7-2
CDR3aa: CASSLFGTGNTGELFF

j_gene: TRBJ1-2
v_gene: TRBV6-5
CDR3aa: CASSATGALNYGYTF

j_gene: TRBJ1-2
v_gene: TRBV19
CDR3aa: CASREGPNYGYTF

j_gene: TRBJ1-1
v_gene: TRBV27
CDR3aa: CASSLSSHTEAFF

j_gene: TRBJ1-4
v_gene: TRBV15
CDR3aa: CATSRDRGAEKLFF

j_gene: TRBJ2-1
v_gene: TRBV7-9
CDR3aa: CASSQKGLSYNEQFF

j_gene: TRBJ2-1
v_gene: TRBV27
CDR3aa: CASSRSGSSYNEQFF

j_gene: TRBJ2-5
v_gene: TRBV5-4
CDR3aa: CASSPGTREETQYF

j_gene: TRBJ1-2
v_gene: TRBV29-1
CDR3aa: CSVEKGRGARGYTF

j_gene: TRBJ2-7
v_gene: TRBV29-1
CDR3aa: CSVEDGQGTFSYEQYF

j_gene: TRBJ2-1
v_gene: TRBV5-1
CDR3aa: CASSLGGGRAYNEQFF

j_gene: TRBJ2-2
v_gene: TRBV12-3/TRBV12-4
CDR3aa: CASRIAGGRELFF

j_gene: TRBJ2-3
v_gene: TRBV7-3
CDR3aa: CASSALGGGTQYF

j_gene: TRBJ2-5
v_gene: TRBV18
CDR3aa: CASSGERDPQETQYF

j_gene: TRBJ1-2
v_gene: TRBV11-2
CDR3aa: CASSIQRGGYGYTF

j_gene: TRBJ1-1
v_gene: TRBV9
CDR3aa: CASSGAGSTFF